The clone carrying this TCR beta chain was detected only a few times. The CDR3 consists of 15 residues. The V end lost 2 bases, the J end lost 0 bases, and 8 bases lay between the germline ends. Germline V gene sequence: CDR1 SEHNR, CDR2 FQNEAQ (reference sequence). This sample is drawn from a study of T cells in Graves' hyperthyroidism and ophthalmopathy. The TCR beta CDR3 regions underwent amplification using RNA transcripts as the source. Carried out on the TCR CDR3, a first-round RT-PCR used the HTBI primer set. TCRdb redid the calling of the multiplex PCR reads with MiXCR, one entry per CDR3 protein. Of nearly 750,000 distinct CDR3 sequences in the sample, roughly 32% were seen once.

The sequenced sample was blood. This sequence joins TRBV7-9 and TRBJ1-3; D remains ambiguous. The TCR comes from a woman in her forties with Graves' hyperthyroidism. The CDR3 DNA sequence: TGTGCCAGCAGCTTATACCAGGCCTCTGGAAACACCATATATTTT. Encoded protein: CASSLYQASGNTIYF. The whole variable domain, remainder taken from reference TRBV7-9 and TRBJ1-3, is DTGVSQNPRHKITKRGQNVTFRCDPISEHNRLYWYRQTLGQGPEFLTYFQNEAQLEKSRLLSDRFSAERPKGSFSTLEIQRTEQGDSAMYLCASSLYQASGNTIYFGEGSWLTVV.